The 26 T cell receptor beta chains below all came from one sample that was sequenced in a study of vaccination effects on CD4 cells after COVID-19. The table came from immunoSEQ multiplex PCR; TCRdb's copy has only in-frame clones and leaves some out. The sample lists 20,000 to 30,000 clones, approximately 69% seen once, with around 8.5% in the top ten. The antigens for these receptors are not known. Expansion of antigen-specific CD4+ T cells with viral peptide pools was carried out by the ViraFEST assay before sequencing. Isolating CD4+ T cells followed less than 11 days of culture. Either the mRNA-1273 or the BNT162b2 vaccine was given to participants as two doses. The sequencing used CD4+ T cells from PBMCs cultured with SARS-CoV-2 spike peptides, collected after COVID-19 vaccination. The receptors originated from a human donor who received a COVID-19 vaccine.

This chain connects TRBV20-1 to TRBJ1-3; D is ambiguous. The CDR3 covers 11 residues. Germline lookup yields CDR1 DFQATT and CDR2 SNEGSKA (reference sequence). Trimming pared 5 bases from V and 4 bases from J, leaving 6 bases between. In nucleotides, the CDR3 is TGCAGTGCTCCAATCGGAAACACCATATATTTT. Translated, it gives CSAPIGNTIYF.

This chain joins TRBV2 and TRBJ2-1, with 8 bases identical to TRBD2. Germline-derived CDR1 and CDR2 are SNHLY and FYNNEI. The CDR3 has 10 amino acids. The CDR3 DNA sequence: TGTGCGAGCGGGGGAAACGAGCAGTTCTTC. Protein product: CASGGNEQFF.

The chain employs TRBV5-1 and TRBJ2-7; 10 nucleotides agree with TRBD2. CDR3 length: 16 residues. Per the germline V gene, CDR1 is SGHRS and CDR2 is YFSETQ. Trimming cost V 4 bases and J 2 bases; bases outside gene matches: 9. The DNA for the CDR3 is TGCGCCAGCAGCATACTAGCGGGACTTCAGGCCTACGAGCAGTACTTC. Translated, it gives CASSILAGLQAYEQYF.

The genes are TRBV7-9 and TRBJ2-2; 9 positions match TRBD2. After removal of 3 bases from V and 0 bases from J, the junction contained 5 bases not matched to a gene. Germline CDR1 is SEHNR and CDR2 is FQNEAQ (reference sequence). This CDR3 is built from 17 residues. The chain's CDR3 is CASSFRLAEANTGELFF. CDR3 nucleotides: TGTGCCAGCAGCTTTAGACTAGCGGAGGCGAACACCGGGGAGCTGTTTTTT.

The rearrangement joins TRBV5-4 to TRBJ1-3, with D hard to call. The CDR3 extends over 15 amino acids. V lost 3 bases to trimming and J lost 0 bases, with 10 bases between them. Germline V CDR1 and CDR2: SGHNT, YYREEE (reference sequence). The CDR3: CASSSSGTSGNTIYF. In DNA form, the CDR3 reads TGTGCCAGCAGCTCATCAGGCACCTCTGGAAACACCATATATTTT.

The rearrangement uses TRBV24-1 and TRBJ2-5, with D perhaps matching TRBD1 (6 bases). The CDR3 consists of 16 residues. Germline V gene sequence: CDR1 KGHDR, CDR2 SFDVKD. Trimming cost V 4 bases and J 5 bases, with 19 bases left between them. The CDR3 region has the DNA TGTGCCACCAGTGAAACCGGGACATCCTGGACCGAGACCCAGTACTTC. This codes for CATSETGTSWTETQYF.

This chain joins TRBV6-5 and TRBJ1-5; 8 nucleotides agree with TRBD1. The CDR3 is 16 amino acids. The germline CDR1 and CDR2 sequences are MNHEY and SVGAGI. V shed 0 bases and J 4 bases; nucleotides not matched to a gene: 5. DNA of the CDR3: TGTGCCAGCAGTTACTCGGGAGGGACAGGTAATCAGCCCCAGCATTTT. Its translation is CASSYSGGTGNQPQHF.

V and J are TRBV6-1 and TRBJ2-1; D may be TRBD1 or TRBD2 (5 bases each). Germline CDR1 is MNHNS and CDR2 is SASEGT. Trimming removed 4 bases at V and 1 base at J, with 11 bases between. The CDR3 has 15 amino acids. The CDR3 loop is CASSGTRGSYNEQFF. CDR3 in DNA: TGTGCCAGCAGTGGAACTAGGGGTTCCTACAATGAGCAGTTCTTC.

The chain joins TRBV5-6 to TRBJ1-1; D gene unclear. The CDR3 is made up of 16 amino acids. With 3 bases removed from V and 2 bases from J, the gap between germline ends came to 17 bases. In germline, CDR1 is SGHDT, CDR2 YYEEEE. CDR3 nucleotides: TGTGCCAGCAGCTCCATTCAGGTTCGGATTAACACTGAAGCTTTCTTT. It specifies CASSSIQVRINTEAFF.

The chain carries TRBV21-1 and TRBJ1-6; the table's D call TRBD1 went unverified against the DNA. TRBV21-1 is a recognized pseudogene. The CDR3 extends over 15 amino acids. In nucleotides, the CDR3 is TGTGCCAGCAGCAAAGCCGGGACACGCAATTCACCCCTCCACTTT. Residues: CASSKAGTRNSPLHF.

The chain links TRBV3-1 (or the pseudogene TRBV3-2) to TRBJ2-1, with 12 bases fitting TRBD2. The ends lost 2 bases at V and 7 bases at J; junction bases unmatched: 21. The CDR3 runs 21 residues. Germline values: CDR1 LGHDT, CDR2 YNNKEL (reference sequence). CDR3 nucleotide sequence: TGTGCCAGCAGCCAACTTAGAGGCCGGCTAGCGGGAGGGCTAGGTGGGAATGAGCAGTTCTTC. This encodes CASSQLRGRLAGGLGGNEQFF.

The CDR3 sequence: CAWSERTRSGGYTF. The CDR3, as DNA: TGTGCCTGGAGTGAGCGGACAAGGAGTGGTGGCTACACCTTC. The chain is built from TRBV30 and TRBJ1-2; a possible D gene is TRBD1 (5 bases). Germline CDR1 GTSNPN, CDR2 SVGIG (reference sequence). The CDR3 has 14 residues. V gave up 1 base and J gave up 7 bases, with 16 bases separating them.

The sample holds a few counts of this clone. In DNA, the CDR3 is TGTGCCAGCAGCCCCGACAGGGGGGTATCCTACGAGCAGTACTTC. Its translation is CASSPDRGVSYEQYF. This sequence joins TRBV5-4 and TRBJ2-7, with 9 bases lining up with TRBD1. V gave up 4 bases and J gave up 1 base; unmatched junction bases: 6. Germline lookup yields CDR1 SGHNT and CDR2 YYREEE (reference sequence). The CDR3 length is 15 residues.

The V gene is TRBV10-1, the J gene TRBJ2-2; 7 bases agree with TRBD1. J gave up 5 bases and V 0 bases, and 12 bases lay outside the gene matches. Germline V gives CDR1 WNHNN, CDR2 SYGVQD (reference sequence). This CDR3 spans 18 amino acids. The CDR3 loop is CASSESKGATLWTGELFF. CDR3 bases: TGCGCCAGCAGTGAGTCAAAGGGGGCGACGCTTTGGACCGGGGAGCTGTTTTTT.

This chain joins TRBV2 and TRBJ2-3; D gene ambiguous. The CDR3 totals 12 residues. V was shortened by 2 bases and J by 6 bases, with 6 bases between the two germline ends. Germline V gene sequence: CDR1 SNHLY, CDR2 FYNNEI. This chain's CDR3 is CASSEIEDTQYF. CDR3 nucleotide sequence: TGTGCCAGCAGTGAAATCGAGGATACGCAGTATTTT.

The V and J genes are TRBV7-9 and TRBJ1-4, with 8 bases identical to TRBD1. Germline CDR1 and CDR2: SEHNR and FQNEAQ (reference sequence). The CDR3 runs to 17 residues. V gave up 2 bases and J gave up 8 bases; unmatched junction bases: 13. The CDR3 spells CASSLPFNRGSEEKLFF. CDR3 in DNA: TGTGCCAGCAGCTTACCTTTCAACAGGGGGAGCGAGGAAAAACTGTTTTTT.

V gene TRBV27 combines with J gene TRBJ2-5; no firm D call. The V end lost 7 bases, the J end lost 5 bases, and 14 bases lay between the germline ends. The CDR3 has 13 amino acids. Germline loops: CDR1 MNHEY, CDR2 SMNVEV (reference sequence). In nucleotides, the CDR3 is TGTGCCAGCAAAAACAAGGGTGGGGAGACCCAGTACTTC. This encodes CASKNKGGETQYF.

The chain joins TRBV6-5 to TRBJ1-4; possible D gene TRBD1, 6 bases. Germline CDR1 reads MNHEY; CDR2 reads SVGAGI. The CDR3 has 13 amino acids. V lost 8 bases to trimming and J lost 5 bases, with 12 bases between them. CDR3 nucleotides: TGTGCCAGCCGACAGGTTGGGAATGAAAAACTGTTTTTT. Encoded protein: CASRQVGNEKLFF.

This chain uses TRBV7-9 with TRBJ2-7, with TRBD2 matching over 14 bases. Unmatched junction bases numbered 14, after V lost 5 bases and J lost 2 bases. The CDR3 runs to 19 residues. Germline V lookup: CDR1 SEHNR, CDR2 FQNEAQ (reference sequence). The DNA for the CDR3 is TGTGCCAGCAGCCCGACGCCGGGACTAGCGGGAGTGGGGGCCTACGAGCAGTACTTC. The encoded protein is CASSPTPGLAGVGAYEQYF.

This chain uses TRBV3-1 (or the pseudogene TRBV3-2) with TRBJ2-5; 8 positions match TRBD1. The CDR3 is 14 residues long. J was trimmed by 1 base and V by 4 bases; bases with no gene match: 2. The germline CDR1 and CDR2 sequences are LGHDT and YNNKEL (reference sequence). The CDR3: CASSPTGVQETQYF. The CDR3 DNA reads as TGTGCCAGCAGCCCGACAGGGGTCCAAGAGACCCAGTACTTC.

This chain connects TRBV30 to TRBJ1-2; 8 bases agree with TRBD1. The V and J ends lost 1 base and 7 bases, in that order; junction bases with no gene match: 8. This CDR3 has 14 amino acids. CDR1 GTSNPN and CDR2 SVGIG come from the germline V gene (reference sequence). CDR3 in amino acids: CAWSEGQAAAGYTF. The DNA for the CDR3 is TGTGCCTGGAGTGAGGGACAGGCCGCGGCTGGCTACACCTTC.

This clone has only a few counts. This chain links TRBV5-1 with TRBJ2-1; TRBD1 matches at 7 bases. CDR1 and CDR2 from the germline V gene are SGHRS and YFSETQ. Trimming cost V 2 bases and J 9 bases; bases outside gene matches: 8. The CDR3 totals 14 residues. As DNA, the CDR3 is TGCGCCAGCAGCTTACGACAGGGTAGAGGTGAGCAGTTCTTC. Amino acids: CASSLRQGRGEQFF. The full variable domain, with the rest looked up from reference TRBV5-1 and TRBJ2-1, is KAGVTQTPRYLIKTRGQQVTLSCSPISGHRSVSWYQQTPGQGLQFLFEYFSETQRNKGNFPGRFSGRQFSNSRSEMNVSTLELGDSALYLCASSLRQGRGEQFFGPGTRLTVL.

The rearrangement joins TRBV2 to TRBJ1-1, with D maybe TRBD1 (5 bases). Trimming pared 4 bases from V and 10 bases from J, leaving 16 bases between. The CDR3 totals 13 residues. Germline assignment: CDR1 SNHLY and CDR2 FYNNEI. As DNA, the CDR3 is TGTGCCAGCAGTGTAGGGGAAGTGTTGGGAGCTTTCTTT. Translation gives CASSVGEVLGAFF. Together with reference TRBV2 and TRBJ1-1, the CDR3 gives the full variable domain: EPEVTQTPSHQVTQMGQEVILRCVPISNHLYFYWYRQILGQKVEFLVSFYNNEISEKSEIFDDQFSVERPDGSNFTLKIRSTKLEDSAMYFCASSVGEVLGAFFGQGTRLTVV.

This clone was detected once. The chain links TRBV18 to TRBJ2-7; D assignment may be TRBD1 or TRBD2 (5 bases each). Germline CDR1 reads KGHSH; CDR2 reads LQKENI. V shed 5 bases and J shed 0 bases, with 8 bases lying between them. This CDR3 region has 13 residues. CDR3 bases: TGTGCCAGCTCAGAGGGGAGCTCCTACGAGCAGTACTTC. Translating it yields CASSEGSSYEQYF.

CDR3 DNA: TGTGCCAGCAGCCTATTCGCGGTACCAACGCAAGACAATGAGCAGTTCTTC. Translating it yields CASSLFAVPTQDNEQFF. The chain is built from TRBV3-1 (or the pseudogene TRBV3-2) and TRBJ2-1; D unclear. The CDR3 covers 17 residues. V shed 4 bases and J shed 5 bases, with 21 bases lying between them. The germline CDR1 and CDR2 sequences are LGHDT and YNNKEL (reference sequence).

In nucleotides, the CDR3 is TGTGCCAGCAGCCTGCGGGGGGCGTTTGGCTACACCTTC. Encoded protein: CASSLRGAFGYTF. This rearrangement joins TRBV12-3 or TRBV12-4 to TRBJ1-2; D is possibly TRBD1 (6 bases). The CDR3 consists of 13 residues. V lost 6 bases to trimming and J lost 7 bases, with 15 bases between them.